Below, 26 T cell receptor beta chains from the same sample are listed, as sequenced in a study of blood T cells in healthy people across ages (dated by TCRdb to the mid-2010s). The library was prepared using 5' RACE. Sequencer: Illumina HiSeq 2500. The second PCR ran for about 6 to 12 cycles and used a J-beta primer mix along with a sample-barcoded 5' primer. TCRdb reworked the public reads: Q25 trimming with fastp, MiXCR clone assembly, productive beta chains retained. Each entry merges the rows of one CDR3 protein and shows their most common DNA and genes. This sample is represented by 1,500,000 or so distinct CDR3 sequences; almost 60% of them were singletons. The ten top clones hold about 6.3% of the sample. Sequencing was performed on blood. The receptor source for this set is a man between 18 and 35 years old in good health.

The chain links TRBV11-3 to TRBJ2-1; TRBD2 agrees at 8 bases. CDR1 and CDR2 (germline): SGHNT, YENEEA. The CDR3 is 15 residues long. The ends lost 5 bases at V and 2 bases at J; junction bases unmatched: 5. CDR3 residues: CASSPREGAYNEQFF. The CDR3 DNA reads as TGTGCCAGCAGCCCCCGGGAGGGGGCCTACAATGAGCAGTTCTTC.

The chain combines TRBV29-1 with TRBJ2-7, with D tentatively TRBD1 (6 bases). V lost 6 bases and J lost 3, with 21 bases in between. This CDR3 is 15 amino acids long. Germline V gene lookup returns CDR1 SQVTM and CDR2 ANQGSEA. The DNA for the CDR3 is TGCAGCGTCCGAAGGGGGTCCGCGGGTGTCTACGAGCAGTACTTC. It yields the protein CSVRRGSAGVYEQYF.

The chain couples TRBV4-2 to TRBJ2-7; D not resolved. The CDR3 consists of 15 residues. CDR1 and CDR2 from the germline V gene are LGHNA and YNFKEQ. Trimming took 3 bases from V and 3 from J, leaving 15 bases between them. This chain's CDR3 is CASSHHVGSHYEQYF. In DNA form, the CDR3 reads TGTGCCAGCAGCCACCACGTCGGTTCCCACTACGAGCAGTACTTC.

This clonotype was detected only a few times. This chain links TRBV7-2 with TRBJ2-1, with 7 positions matching TRBD2. The germline V gene has CDR1 SGHTA and CDR2 FQGNSA. CDR3 length: 17 amino acids. V was clipped by 1 base and J by 0 bases; unmatched bases: 6. The CDR3 loop reads CASSLDTGRLSYNEQFF. CDR3 nucleotides: TGTGCCAGCAGCTTAGATACCGGGAGGCTCTCCTACAATGAGCAGTTCTTC.

This rearrangement joins TRBV12-3 or TRBV12-4 to TRBJ2-1; perhaps D is TRBD1 or TRBD2 (5 bases each). The last part of the DNA fits TRBJ2-7 better; the J call may be wrong. CDR3 length equals 13 residues. The CDR3 sequence is CASSSVGVNEQYF. As DNA, the CDR3 is TGTGCCAGCAGCTCGGTGGGGGTAAATGAGCAGTACTTC.

The chain joins TRBV5-1 to TRBJ1-2; D gene unclear. Germline V gene lookup returns CDR1 SGHRS and CDR2 YFSETQ. This CDR3 spans 14 amino acids. Trimming pared 0 bases from V and 2 bases from J, leaving 8 bases between. CDR3 sequence: CASSLVLGNYGYTF. The CDR3 DNA follows: TGCGCCAGCAGCTTGGTCTTGGGCAACTATGGCTACACCTTC.

V and J are TRBV12-3 or TRBV12-4 and TRBJ2-2; D uncertain. V was trimmed by 5 bases and J by 1 base, leaving 8 bases between them. This CDR3 is 14 amino acids long. CDR3 residues: CASSLNKNTGELFF. The CDR3 coding sequence is TGTGCCAGCAGTCTTAACAAGAACACCGGGGAGCTGTTTTTT.

This clonotype was found a few times. V usage is TRBV4-1 and J usage is TRBJ2-1, with D maybe TRBD2 (6 bases). Germline V lookup: CDR1 MGHRA, CDR2 YSYEKL. The CDR3 totals 15 residues. Between the trimmed V and J ends, which lost 4 bases and 8 bases, there was a span of 18 bases. In DNA, the CDR3 is TGCGCCAGCAGCCCCAAAGGGGCCGGGAGATATGAGCAGTTCTTC. Translation: CASSPKGAGRYEQFF.

The rearrangement uses TRBV5-1 and TRBJ1-6; no definite D call. The CDR3 sequence is 14 residues long. The V gene's germline CDR1 is SGHRS and CDR2 YFSETQ. The V and J ends lost 2 bases and 8 bases respectively, with 11 bases between them. CDR3 residues: CASSLRTVDSPLHF. The CDR3 DNA reads TGCGCCAGCAGCTTACGGACGGTAGATTCACCCCTCCACTTT.

The chain combines TRBV30 with TRBJ2-5; a possible D gene is TRBD2 (7 bases). The J call is uncertain, as TRBJ2-7 better fits the DNA end. The CDR3 runs 13 residues. Looked up from germline, CDR1 is GTSNPN and CDR2 is SVGIG (reference sequence). The CDR3 sequence is CATGGGTVDEQYF. CDR3 DNA sequence: TGTGCCACGGGGGGCGGGACGGTTGACGAGCAGTACTTC.

DNA for the CDR3: TGTGCCAGCAGCCGACAGCGGGGGGGAGAGACCCAGTACTTC. Protein product: CASSRQRGGETQYF. The chain combines TRBV11-2 with TRBJ2-5, with TRBD2 matching over 10 bases. The CDR3 is made up of 14 amino acids. Germline values: CDR1 SGHAT, CDR2 FQNNGV. After removal of 5 bases from V and 4 bases from J, the junction contained 4 bases not matched to a gene.

The chain uses TRBV6-1 and TRBJ2-4; the D is unclear. The end of the DNA is better explained by TRBJ2-7, so the J call may be wrong. The CDR3 consists of 14 residues. Per the germline V gene, CDR1 is MNHNS and CDR2 is SASEGT. CDR3: CASSQPWFPYEQYF. Written as DNA, the CDR3 is TGTGCCAGCAGTCAACCCTGGTTTCCCTACGAGCAGTACTTC.

The V gene is TRBV20-1, the J gene TRBJ2-1; 9 bases align to TRBD2. The CDR3 loop spans 14 amino acids. Trimming at V came to 3 bases and at J to 7 bases, leaving 7 bases not matched to a gene. Germline lookup yields CDR1 DFQATT and CDR2 SNEGSKA (reference sequence). The CDR3 reads CSARLQRGDNEQFF. The CDR3 DNA is TGCAGTGCTAGGCTCCAGCGGGGGGATAATGAGCAGTTCTTC.

J is TRBJ2-3 and V is TRBV20-1; 9 bases are a match to TRBD1. The germline V gene encodes CDR1 DFQATT and CDR2 SNEGSKA (reference sequence). The CDR3 is made up of 17 amino acids. The V gene end was trimmed by 0 bases and the J gene end by 1 base; junction bases not matched to a gene: 8. The CDR3 nucleotides read TGCAGTGCTAGAGATCGTCGACAGGGGGTTCGCACAGATACGCAGTATTTT. Translation gives CSARDRRQGVRTDTQYF.

This chain joins TRBV20-1 and TRBJ2-1; 12 bases line up with TRBD2. CDR3 length: 15 amino acids. Germline assignment: CDR1 DFQATT and CDR2 SNEGSKA (reference sequence). Unmatched junction bases numbered 8, after V lost 3 bases and J lost 8 bases. DNA for the CDR3: TGCAGTGCTAGCCCTAGCGGGGGGGCCTGGGATGAGCAGTTCTTC. It codes for CSASPSGGAWDEQFF.

This chain uses TRBV13 with TRBJ1-1; D remains unclear. Germline loops: CDR1 PRHDT, CDR2 FYEKMQ (reference sequence). Trimming cost V 0 bases and J 4 bases, with 12 bases left between them. The CDR3 spans 15 residues. The CDR3 loop reads CASSLGLGSGTEAFF. In DNA form, the CDR3 reads TGTGCCAGCAGCTTAGGCCTTGGGAGCGGCACTGAAGCTTTCTTT.

The rearrangement uses TRBV19 and TRBJ1-2; D ambiguous. The CDR3 totals 15 residues. With 5 bases removed from V and 0 bases from J, the gap between germline ends came to 13 bases. Germline loops: CDR1 LNHDA, CDR2 SQIVND (reference sequence). CDR3 sequence: CASSVNSVANYGYTF. CDR3 coding DNA: TGTGCCAGTAGTGTCAACAGCGTAGCTAACTATGGCTACACCTTC.

This chain joins TRBV15 and TRBJ1-5; 7 nucleotides agree with TRBD1. J was trimmed by 4 bases and V by 6 bases; bases with no gene match: 9. CDR1 is LNHNV and CDR2 is YYDKDF in the germline V gene (reference sequence). The CDR3 covers 15 residues. Here the CDR3 reads CATSRSGTANQPQHF. The CDR3 nucleotides are TGTGCCACCAGTAGGAGTGGGACAGCAAATCAGCCCCAGCATTTT. Looking up the rest from reference TRBV15 and TRBJ1-5 gives the full variable domain: DAMVIQNPRYQVTQFGKPVTLSCSQTLNHNVMYWYQQKSSQAPKLLFHYYDKDFNNEADTPDNFQSRRPNTSFCFLDIRSPGLGDTAMYLCATSRSGTANQPQHFGDGTRLSIL.

V and J are TRBV7-6 and TRBJ2-7; a possible D gene is TRBD1 (5 bases). The CDR3 consists of 13 residues. Per the germline V gene, CDR1 is SGHVS and CDR2 is FNYEAQ. Trimming pared 4 bases from V and 4 bases from J, leaving 11 bases between. CDR3 sequence: CASSSLQGYEQYF. CDR3 DNA: TGTGCCAGCAGCTCTCTTCAGGGATACGAGCAGTACTTC.

The chain combines TRBV10-3 with TRBJ2-5, with no clear D. There are 13 residues in the CDR3. CDR1 is ENHRY and CDR2 is SYGVKD in the germline V gene. The germline V and J ends were trimmed by 3 bases and 1 base, with 6 bases remaining between them. CDR3 DNA: TGTGCCATCAGTGACCCTCCCCAAGAGACCCAGTACTTC. Protein product: CAISDPPQETQYF.

This chain links TRBV4-2 with TRBJ1-2; 7 bases match TRBD1. V lost 3 bases, J lost 9 bases, and 10 bases stayed unmatched. There are 14 residues in the CDR3. Germline V gives CDR1 LGHNA, CDR2 YNFKEQ. The CDR3 loop reads CASSHASGDRSYTF. The CDR3 bases are TGTGCCAGCAGCCATGCTTCAGGGGACAGAAGCTACACCTTC.

This chain links TRBV13 with TRBJ2-6; D uncertain. The CDR3 loop spans 13 amino acids. Trimming cost V 5 bases and J 4 bases, with 6 bases left between them. In germline, CDR1 is PRHDT, CDR2 FYEKMQ (reference sequence). The CDR3 bases are TGTGCCAGCAGCAGCGCGGGGGCCAACGTCCTGACTTTC. Encoded protein: CASSSAGANVLTF. Looking up the rest from reference TRBV13 and TRBJ2-6 gives the full variable domain: AAGVIQSPRHLIKEKRETATLKCYPIPRHDTVYWYQQGPGQDPQFLISFYEKMQSDKGSIPDRFSAQQFSDYHSELNMSSLELGDSALYFCASSSAGANVLTFGAGSRLTVL.

The chain has TRBV5-1 and TRBJ2-1; 9 bases fit TRBD2. Per the germline V gene, CDR1 is SGHRS and CDR2 is YFSETQ. V dropped 6 bases and J dropped 4; count of bases not matched to a gene: 8. CDR3 length: 15 residues. The CDR3 loop reads CASTIAGEGYNEQFF. In DNA form, the CDR3 reads TGCGCCAGCACCATAGCGGGAGAGGGATACAATGAGCAGTTCTTC.

The chain is built from TRBV3-1 and TRBJ1-6, with D unresolved. The CDR3 runs 14 residues. CDR1 and CDR2 (germline): LGHDT, YNNKEL (reference sequence). The germline V and J ends were trimmed by 2 bases and 9 bases, with 11 bases remaining between them. The CDR3 DNA follows: TGTGCCAGCAGCCAATTGAGCAGGAGTTCACCCCTCCACTTT. Encoded protein: CASSQLSRSSPLHF.

This chain links TRBV28 with TRBJ2-1, with D possibly being TRBD2 (5 bases). The germline V gene has CDR1 MDHEN and CDR2 SYDVKM. Trimming shortened V by 2 bases and J by 12 bases, and 17 bases separated the two germline ends. This CDR3 region has 14 residues. CDR3 residues: CASSLTGSHNPQFF. The DNA of the CDR3 is TGTGCCAGCAGTTTAACGGGATCCCACAATCCGCAGTTCTTC.

The V call is TRBV9, the J call TRBJ2-2; 7 nucleotides line up with TRBD1. V dropped 4 bases and J dropped 2; count of bases not matched to a gene: 17. This CDR3 is 19 amino acids long. CDR1 and CDR2 from the germline V gene are SGDLS and YYNGEE. CDR3 coding DNA: TGTGCCAGCAGCCTACCACCCGAGACAGGGAAGATTAACACCGGGGAGCTGTTTTTT. This codes for CASSLPPETGKINTGELFF.